The TCR beta chain described here comes from a study of T cell responses to AZD1222 COVID-19 vaccine. Regarding the study as a whole: CD4 TCRs covered the whole spike, strongest at regions 160-218 and 743-854.

Note on this clone: Its antigen is not known.

The CDR3 is 11 amino acids. The germline CDR1 and CDR2 sequences are MDHEN and SYDVKM. Trimming stripped 4 bases from V and 12 bases from J, with 10 bases between. The repertoire was sequenced with immunoSEQ multiplex PCR; TCRdb's copy has only in-frame clones and lacks some. The repertoire holds approximately 20,000 clones, with around 82% as singletons. This sequence joins TRBV28 and TRBJ1-5; unclear D gene. The sequence came from an adult in good health. The specimen was peripheral blood, collected on day 0 of AZD1222 vaccination. CDR3 amino acids: CASSSVRLQHF. CDR3 sequence (DNA): TGTGCCAGCAGTTCCGTTCGCCTCCAGCATTTT. Together with reference TRBV28 and TRBJ1-5, the CDR3 gives the full variable domain: DVKVTQSSRYLVKRTGEKVFLECVQDMDHENMFWYRQDPGLGLRLIYFSYDVKMKEKGDIPEGYSVSREKKERFSLILESASTNQTSMYLCASSSVRLQHFGDGTRLSIL.